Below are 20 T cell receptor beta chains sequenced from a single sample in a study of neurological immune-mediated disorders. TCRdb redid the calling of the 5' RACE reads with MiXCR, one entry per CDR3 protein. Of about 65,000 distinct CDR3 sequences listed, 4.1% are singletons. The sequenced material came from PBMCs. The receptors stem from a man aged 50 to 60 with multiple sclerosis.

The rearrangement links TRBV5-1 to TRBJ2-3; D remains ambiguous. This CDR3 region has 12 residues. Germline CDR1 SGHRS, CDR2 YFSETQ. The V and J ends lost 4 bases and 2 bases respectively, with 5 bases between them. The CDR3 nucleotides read TGCGCCAGCAGCACGGACACAGATACGCAGTATTTT. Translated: CASSTDTDTQYF.

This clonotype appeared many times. The CDR3 spells CASSLVLGDHYGYTF. CDR3 sequence (DNA): TGTGCCAGCAGCTTAGTACTGGGGGACCACTATGGCTACACCTTC. The J gene is TRBJ1-2, the V gene TRBV11-2; D is possibly TRBD1 (5 bases). V was pared by 1 base and J by 3 bases, with 12 bases between. The CDR3 sequence is 15 residues long. Germline CDR1 is SGHAT and CDR2 is FQNNGV.

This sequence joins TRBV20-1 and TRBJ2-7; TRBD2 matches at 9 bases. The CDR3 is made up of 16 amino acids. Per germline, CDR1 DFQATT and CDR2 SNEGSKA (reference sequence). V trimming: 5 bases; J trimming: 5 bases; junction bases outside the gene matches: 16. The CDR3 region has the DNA TGCAGTGCTCCGGTCCCGTCGGCGGGGGGGCGCCACGAGCAGTACTTC. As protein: CSAPVPSAGGRHEQYF.

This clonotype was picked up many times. The CDR3 is CASSPLSGTGELLNTEAFF. The DNA of the CDR3 is TGTGCCAGCAGCCCGCTCTCCGGGACAGGAGAGCTCCTGAACACTGAAGCTTTCTTT. The rearrangement joins TRBV7-6 to TRBJ1-1; 8 bases fit TRBD1. The CDR3 length is 19 residues. The germline gives CDR1 SGHVS, CDR2 FNYEAQ. J gave up 0 bases and V 5 bases, and 17 bases lay outside the gene matches.

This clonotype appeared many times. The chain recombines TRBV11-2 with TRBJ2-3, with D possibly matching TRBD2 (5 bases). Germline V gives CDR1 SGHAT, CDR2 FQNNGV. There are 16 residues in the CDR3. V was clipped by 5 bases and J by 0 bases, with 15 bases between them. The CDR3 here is CASSTLRGRSTDTQYF. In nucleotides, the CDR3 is TGTGCCAGCAGCACCCTCCGGGGTAGGAGCACAGATACGCAGTATTTT.

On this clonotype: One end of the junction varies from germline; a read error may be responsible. The CDR3 nucleotides are TGCAGTGCTAGACCCGGGACAGCGTACAAAAAAATTCAGTACTTC. Its protein product is CSARPGTAYKKIQYF. This chain uses TRBV20-1 with TRBJ2-4, with TRBD1 matching over 7 bases. The CDR3 is 15 amino acids. Germline values: CDR1 DFQATT, CDR2 SNEGSKA (reference sequence).

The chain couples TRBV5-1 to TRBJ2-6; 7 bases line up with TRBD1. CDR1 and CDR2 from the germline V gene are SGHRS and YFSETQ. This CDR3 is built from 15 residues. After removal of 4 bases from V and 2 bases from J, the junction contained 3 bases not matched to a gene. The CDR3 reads CASSRDRAGANVLTF. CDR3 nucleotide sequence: TGCGCCAGCAGCCGCGACAGGGCTGGGGCCAACGTCCTGACTTTC.

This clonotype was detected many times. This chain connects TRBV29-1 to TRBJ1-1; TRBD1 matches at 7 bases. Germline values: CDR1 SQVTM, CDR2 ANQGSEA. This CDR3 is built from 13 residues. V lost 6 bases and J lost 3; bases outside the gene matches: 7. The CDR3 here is CSVRTGADTEAFF. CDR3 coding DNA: TGCAGCGTCCGGACAGGCGCTGACACTGAAGCTTTCTTT.

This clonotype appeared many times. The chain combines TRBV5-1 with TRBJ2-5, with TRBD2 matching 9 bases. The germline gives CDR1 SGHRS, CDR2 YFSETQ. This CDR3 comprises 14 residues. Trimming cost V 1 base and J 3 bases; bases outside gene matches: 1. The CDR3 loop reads CASSLKRGEETQYF. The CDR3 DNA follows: TGCGCCAGCAGCTTGAAGCGGGGGGAAGAGACCCAGTACTTC.

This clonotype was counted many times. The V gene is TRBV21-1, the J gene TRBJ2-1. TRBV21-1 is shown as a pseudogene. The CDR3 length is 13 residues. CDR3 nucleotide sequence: TGTGCCAGCAGCCTCCTAGACTACAATGAGCAGTTCTTC. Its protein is CASSLLDYNEQFF.

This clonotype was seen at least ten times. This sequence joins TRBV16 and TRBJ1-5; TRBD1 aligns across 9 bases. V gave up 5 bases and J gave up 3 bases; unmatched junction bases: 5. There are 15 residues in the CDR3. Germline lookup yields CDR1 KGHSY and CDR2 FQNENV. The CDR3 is CASSSRDRVNQPQHF. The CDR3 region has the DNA TGTGCCAGCAGCAGCCGGGACAGGGTCAATCAGCCCCAGCATTTT.

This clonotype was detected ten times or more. In DNA form, the CDR3 reads TGCGACGCCACCCCATCGTCGGGCAGGGCTCTCTATGGCTACACCTTC. Protein product: CDATPSSGRALYGYTF. The chain combines TRBV20-1 with TRBJ1-2; tentatively, D is TRBD1 (5 bases). The CDR3 consists of 16 residues. Looked up from germline, CDR1 is DFQATT and CDR2 is SNEGSKA (reference sequence).

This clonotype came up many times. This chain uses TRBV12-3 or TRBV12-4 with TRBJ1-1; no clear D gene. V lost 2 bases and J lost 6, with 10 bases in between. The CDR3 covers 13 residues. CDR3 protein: CASSLSHLAEAFF. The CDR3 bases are TGTGCCAGCAGTTTATCGCACTTGGCTGAAGCTTTCTTT.

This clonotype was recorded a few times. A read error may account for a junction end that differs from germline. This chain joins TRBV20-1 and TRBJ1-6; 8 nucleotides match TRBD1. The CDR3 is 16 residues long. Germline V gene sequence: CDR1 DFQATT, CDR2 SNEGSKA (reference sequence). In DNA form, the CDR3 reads TGCAGTGCTAGAGATATCTTGGGGACAGGAGTTTCACCCCTCAACTTT. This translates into CSARDILGTGVSPLNF.

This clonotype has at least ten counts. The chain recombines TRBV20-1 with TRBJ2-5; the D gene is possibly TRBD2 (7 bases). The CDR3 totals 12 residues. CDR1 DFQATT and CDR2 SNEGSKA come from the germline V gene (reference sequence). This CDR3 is CSGSRGGETQYF. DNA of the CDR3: TGCAGCGGATCTAGGGGGGGAGAGACCCAGTACTTC.

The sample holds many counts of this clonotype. CDR3 protein: CAGGGVPYEQYF. The CDR3 nucleotides are TGTGCCGGTGGGGGGGTCCCCTACGAGCAGTACTTC. The rearrangement joins TRBV2 to TRBJ2-7; TRBD2 matches at 7 bases. The germline CDR1 and CDR2 sequences are SNHLY and FYNNEI. The ends lost 11 bases at V and 2 bases at J; junction bases unmatched: 6. This CDR3 has 12 residues.

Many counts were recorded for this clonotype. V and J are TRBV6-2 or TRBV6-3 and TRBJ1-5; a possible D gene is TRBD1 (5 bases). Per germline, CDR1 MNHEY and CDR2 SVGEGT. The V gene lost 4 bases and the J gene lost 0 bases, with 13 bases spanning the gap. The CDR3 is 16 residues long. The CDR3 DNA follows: TGTGCCAGCAGTTTTCTCAGGGCGTATAGCAATCAGCCCCAGCATTTT. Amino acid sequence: CASSFLRAYSNQPQHF.

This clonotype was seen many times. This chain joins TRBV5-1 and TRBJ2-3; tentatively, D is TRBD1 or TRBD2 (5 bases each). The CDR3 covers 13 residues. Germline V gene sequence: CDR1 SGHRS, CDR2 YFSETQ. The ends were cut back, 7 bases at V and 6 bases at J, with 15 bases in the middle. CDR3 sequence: CASSKLAGDTQYF. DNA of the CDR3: TGCGCCAGCTCGAAGCTAGCAGGGGATACGCAGTATTTT.

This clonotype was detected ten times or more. The CDR3 spells CASWSGRGNQPQHF. The CDR3 DNA reads TGTGCCAGTTGGTCGGGTCGGGGCAATCAGCCCCAGCATTTT. V and J are TRBV6-5 and TRBJ1-5, with no clear D. Germline-derived CDR1 and CDR2 are MNHEY and SVGAGI. The CDR3 covers 14 residues. V lost 9 bases to trimming and J lost 2 bases, with 14 bases between them.

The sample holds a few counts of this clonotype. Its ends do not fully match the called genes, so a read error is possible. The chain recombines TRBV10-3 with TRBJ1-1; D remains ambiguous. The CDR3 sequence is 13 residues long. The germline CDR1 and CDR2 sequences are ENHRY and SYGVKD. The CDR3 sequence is CAITRLMNAEAFF. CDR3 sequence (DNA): TGTGCCATCACGCGATTAATGAACGCTGAAGCTTTCTTT.